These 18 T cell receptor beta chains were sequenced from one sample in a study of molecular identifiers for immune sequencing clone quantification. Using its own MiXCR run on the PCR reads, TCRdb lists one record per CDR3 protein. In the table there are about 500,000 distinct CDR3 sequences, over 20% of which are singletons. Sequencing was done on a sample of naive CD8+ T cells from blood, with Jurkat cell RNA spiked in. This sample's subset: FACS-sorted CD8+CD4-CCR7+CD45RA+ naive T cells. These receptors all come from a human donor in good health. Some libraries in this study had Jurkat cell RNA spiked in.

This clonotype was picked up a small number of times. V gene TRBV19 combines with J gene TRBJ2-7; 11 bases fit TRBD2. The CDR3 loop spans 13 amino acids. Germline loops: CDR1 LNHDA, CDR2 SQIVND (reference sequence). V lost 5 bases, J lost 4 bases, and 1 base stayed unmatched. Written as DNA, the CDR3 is TGTGCCAGTAGTTGGACTAGCGGGTACGAGCAGTACTTC. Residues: CASSWTSGYEQYF.

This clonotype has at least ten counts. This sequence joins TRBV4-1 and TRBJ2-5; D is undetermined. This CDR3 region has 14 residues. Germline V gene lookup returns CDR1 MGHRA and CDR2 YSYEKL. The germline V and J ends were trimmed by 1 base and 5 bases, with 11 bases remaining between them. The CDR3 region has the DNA TGCGCCAGCAGCCAAGGAGGCCTCCTGGAGACCCAGTACTTC. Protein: CASSQGGLLETQYF.

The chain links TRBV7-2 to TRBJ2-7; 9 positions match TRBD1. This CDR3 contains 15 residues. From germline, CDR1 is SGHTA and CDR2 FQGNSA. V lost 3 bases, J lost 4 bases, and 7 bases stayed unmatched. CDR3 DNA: TGTGCCAGCAGCTTGTGGGACAGGGTAAAATACGAGCAGTACTTC. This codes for CASSLWDRVKYEQYF. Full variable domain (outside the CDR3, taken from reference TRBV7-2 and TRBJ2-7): GAGVSQSPSNKVTEKGKDVELRCDPISGHTALYWYRQSLGQGLEFLIYFQGNSAPDKSGLPSDRFSAERTGGSVSTLTIQRTQQEDSAVYLCASSLWDRVKYEQYFGPGTRLTVT.

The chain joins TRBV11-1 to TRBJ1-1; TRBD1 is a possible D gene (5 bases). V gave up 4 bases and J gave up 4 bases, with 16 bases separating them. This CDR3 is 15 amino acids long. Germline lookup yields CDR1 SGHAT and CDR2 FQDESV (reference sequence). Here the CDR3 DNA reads TGTGCCAGCAGCTCTCCCGAGAGGGGCCCCACTGAAGCTTTCTTT. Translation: CASSSPERGPTEAFF.

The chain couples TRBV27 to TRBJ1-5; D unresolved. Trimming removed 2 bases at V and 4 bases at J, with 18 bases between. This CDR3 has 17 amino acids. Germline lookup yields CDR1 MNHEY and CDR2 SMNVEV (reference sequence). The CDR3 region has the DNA TGTGCCAGCAGTTTAGAAGTCCCCTCCCTTGGAAATCAGCCCCAGCATTTT. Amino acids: CASSLEVPSLGNQPQHF.

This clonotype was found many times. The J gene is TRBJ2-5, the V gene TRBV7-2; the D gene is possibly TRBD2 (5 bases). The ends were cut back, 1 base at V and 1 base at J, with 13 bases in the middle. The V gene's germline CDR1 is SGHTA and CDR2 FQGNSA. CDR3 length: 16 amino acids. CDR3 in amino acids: CASSLEDAGIQETQYF. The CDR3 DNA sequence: TGTGCCAGCAGCTTAGAGGACGCCGGGATCCAAGAGACCCAGTACTTC.

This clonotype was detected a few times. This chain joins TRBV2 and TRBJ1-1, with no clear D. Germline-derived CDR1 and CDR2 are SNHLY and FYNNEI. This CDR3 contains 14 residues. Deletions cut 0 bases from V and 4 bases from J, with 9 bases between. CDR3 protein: CASSEAPEATEAFF. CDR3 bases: TGTGCCAGCAGTGAAGCTCCTGAGGCCACTGAAGCTTTCTTT.

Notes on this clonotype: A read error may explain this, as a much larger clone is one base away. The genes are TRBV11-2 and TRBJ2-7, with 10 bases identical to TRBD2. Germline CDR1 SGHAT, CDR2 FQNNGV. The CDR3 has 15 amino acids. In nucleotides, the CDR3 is TGTGCCAGCAGCCAAGTAGCGGGGGGCCCCTACGGGCAGTACTTC. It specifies CASSQVAGGPYGQYF.

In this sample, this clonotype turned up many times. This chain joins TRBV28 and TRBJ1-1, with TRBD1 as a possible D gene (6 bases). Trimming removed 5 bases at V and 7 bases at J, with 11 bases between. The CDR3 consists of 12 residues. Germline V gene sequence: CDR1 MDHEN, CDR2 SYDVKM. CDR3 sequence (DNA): TGTGCCAGCAGTAAAGGACAGCTTGAAGCTTTCTTT. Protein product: CASSKGQLEAFF. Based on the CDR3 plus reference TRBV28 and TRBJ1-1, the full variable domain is DVKVTQSSRYLVKRTGEKVFLECVQDMDHENMFWYRQDPGLGLRLIYFSYDVKMKEKGDIPEGYSVSREKKERFSLILESASTNQTSMYLCASSKGQLEAFFGQGTRLTVV.

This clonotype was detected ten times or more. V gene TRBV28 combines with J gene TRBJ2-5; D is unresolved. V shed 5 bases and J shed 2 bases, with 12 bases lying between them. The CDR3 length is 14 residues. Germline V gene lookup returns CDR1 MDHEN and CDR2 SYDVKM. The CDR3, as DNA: TGTGCCAGCAGTCTCTACCTAGAGCAAGAGACCCAGTACTTC. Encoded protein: CASSLYLEQETQYF.

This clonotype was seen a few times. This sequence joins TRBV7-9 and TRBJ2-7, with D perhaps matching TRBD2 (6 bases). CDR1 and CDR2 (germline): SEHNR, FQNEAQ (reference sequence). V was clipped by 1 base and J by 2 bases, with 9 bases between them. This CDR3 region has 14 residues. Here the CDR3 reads CASSLVGLTYEQYF. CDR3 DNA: TGTGCCAGCAGCTTAGTAGGACTAACCTACGAGCAGTACTTC.

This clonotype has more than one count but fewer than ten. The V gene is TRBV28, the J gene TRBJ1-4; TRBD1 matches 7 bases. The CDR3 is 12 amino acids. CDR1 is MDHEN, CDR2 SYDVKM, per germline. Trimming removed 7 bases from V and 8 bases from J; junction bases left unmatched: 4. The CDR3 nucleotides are TGTGCCAGCACCCCAGGGGGGGAAAAACTGTTTTTT. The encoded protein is CASTPGGEKLFF.

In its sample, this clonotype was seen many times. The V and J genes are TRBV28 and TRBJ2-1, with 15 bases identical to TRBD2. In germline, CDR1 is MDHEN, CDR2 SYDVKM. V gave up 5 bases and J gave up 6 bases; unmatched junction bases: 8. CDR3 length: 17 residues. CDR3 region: CASSPRTSGRARNEQFF. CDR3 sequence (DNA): TGTGCCAGCAGTCCCCGGACTAGCGGGAGGGCCCGCAATGAGCAGTTCTTC.

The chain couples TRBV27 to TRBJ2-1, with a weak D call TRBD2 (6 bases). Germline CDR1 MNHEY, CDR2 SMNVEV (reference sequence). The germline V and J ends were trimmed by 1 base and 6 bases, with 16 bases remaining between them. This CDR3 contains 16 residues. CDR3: CASSLFVAGPGNEQFF. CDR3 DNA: TGTGCCAGCAGTTTATTTGTGGCGGGGCCTGGCAATGAGCAGTTCTTC.

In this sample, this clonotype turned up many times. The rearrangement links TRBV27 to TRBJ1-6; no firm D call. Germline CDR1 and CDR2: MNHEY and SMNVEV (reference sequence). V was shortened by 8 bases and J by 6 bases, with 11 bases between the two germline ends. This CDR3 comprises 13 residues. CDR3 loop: CASGLTSNSPLHF. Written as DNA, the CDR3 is TGTGCCAGCGGGCTGACTAGTAATTCACCCCTCCACTTT.

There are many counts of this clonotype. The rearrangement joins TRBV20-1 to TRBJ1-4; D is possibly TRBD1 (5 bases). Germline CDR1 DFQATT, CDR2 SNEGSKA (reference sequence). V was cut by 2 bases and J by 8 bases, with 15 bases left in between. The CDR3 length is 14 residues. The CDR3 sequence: CSARPQGFREKLFF. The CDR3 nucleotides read TGCAGTGCTAGACCCCAGGGCTTCAGGGAAAAACTGTTTTTT.

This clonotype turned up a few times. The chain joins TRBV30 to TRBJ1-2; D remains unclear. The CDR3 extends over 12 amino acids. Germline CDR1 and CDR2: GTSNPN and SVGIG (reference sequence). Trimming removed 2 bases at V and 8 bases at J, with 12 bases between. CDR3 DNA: TGTGCCTGGAGTTCGGGTCTTGAGGGCTACACCTTC. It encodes CAWSSGLEGYTF.

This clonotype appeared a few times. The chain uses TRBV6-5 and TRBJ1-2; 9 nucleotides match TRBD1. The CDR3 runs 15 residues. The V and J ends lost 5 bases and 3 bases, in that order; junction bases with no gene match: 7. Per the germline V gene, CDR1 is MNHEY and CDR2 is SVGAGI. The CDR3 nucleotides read TGTGCCAGCAGTCATACAGGGGGCACGGACTATGGCTACACCTTC. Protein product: CASSHTGGTDYGYTF.